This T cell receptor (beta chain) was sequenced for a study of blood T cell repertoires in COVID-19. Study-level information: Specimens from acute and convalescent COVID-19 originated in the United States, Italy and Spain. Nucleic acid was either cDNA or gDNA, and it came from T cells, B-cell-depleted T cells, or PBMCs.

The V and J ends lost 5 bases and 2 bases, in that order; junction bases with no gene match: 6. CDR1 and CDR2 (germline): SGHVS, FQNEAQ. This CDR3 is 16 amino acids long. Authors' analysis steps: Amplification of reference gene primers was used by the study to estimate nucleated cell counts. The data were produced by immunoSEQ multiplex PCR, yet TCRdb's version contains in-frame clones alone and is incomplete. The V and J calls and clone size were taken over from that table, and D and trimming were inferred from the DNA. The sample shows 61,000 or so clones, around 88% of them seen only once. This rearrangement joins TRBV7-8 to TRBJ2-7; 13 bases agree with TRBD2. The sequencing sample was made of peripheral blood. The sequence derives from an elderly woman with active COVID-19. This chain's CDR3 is CASSPRTSGGPYEQYF. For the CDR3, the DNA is TGTGCCAGCAGCCCACGGACTAGCGGGGGCCCCTACGAGCAGTACTTC.